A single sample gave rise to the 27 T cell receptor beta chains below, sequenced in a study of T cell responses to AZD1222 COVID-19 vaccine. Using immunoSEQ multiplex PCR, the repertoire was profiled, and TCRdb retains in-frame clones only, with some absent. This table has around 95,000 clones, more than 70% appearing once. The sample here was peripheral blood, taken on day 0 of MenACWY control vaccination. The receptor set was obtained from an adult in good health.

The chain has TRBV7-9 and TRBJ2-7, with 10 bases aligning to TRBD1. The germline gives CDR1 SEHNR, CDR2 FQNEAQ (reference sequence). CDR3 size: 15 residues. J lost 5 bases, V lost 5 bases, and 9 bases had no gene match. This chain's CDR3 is CASSPGGQGFHEQYF. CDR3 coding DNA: TGTGCCAGCAGCCCCGGGGGACAGGGGTTCCACGAGCAGTACTTC.

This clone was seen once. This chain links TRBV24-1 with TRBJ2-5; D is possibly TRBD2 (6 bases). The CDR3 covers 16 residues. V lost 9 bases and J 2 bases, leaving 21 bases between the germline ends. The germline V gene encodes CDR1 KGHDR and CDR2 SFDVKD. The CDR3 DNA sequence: TGTGCCACCGCTAGCGACGGGGAGGTTTCTCAAGAGACCCAGTACTTC. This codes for CATASDGEVSQETQYF.

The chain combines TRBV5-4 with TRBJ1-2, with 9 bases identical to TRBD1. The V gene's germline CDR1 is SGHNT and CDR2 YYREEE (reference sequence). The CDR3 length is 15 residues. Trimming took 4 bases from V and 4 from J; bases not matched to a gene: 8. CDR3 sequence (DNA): TGTGCCAGCAGCCTCCCGGGACAGGGAGTCTATGGCTACACCTTC. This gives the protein CASSLPGQGVYGYTF.

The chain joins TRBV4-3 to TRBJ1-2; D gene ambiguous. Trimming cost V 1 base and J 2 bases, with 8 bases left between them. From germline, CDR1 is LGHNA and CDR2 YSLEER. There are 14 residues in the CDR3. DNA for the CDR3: TGCGCCAGCAGCCAAGGGCCGAGAAACTATGGCTACACCTTC. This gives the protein CASSQGPRNYGYTF.

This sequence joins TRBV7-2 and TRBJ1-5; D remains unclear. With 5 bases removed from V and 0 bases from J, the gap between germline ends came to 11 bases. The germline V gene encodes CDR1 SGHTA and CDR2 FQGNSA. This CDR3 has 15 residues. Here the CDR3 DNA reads TGTGCCAGCAGCCAGACGGGCCTTAGCAATCAGCCCCAGCATTTT. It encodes CASSQTGLSNQPQHF.

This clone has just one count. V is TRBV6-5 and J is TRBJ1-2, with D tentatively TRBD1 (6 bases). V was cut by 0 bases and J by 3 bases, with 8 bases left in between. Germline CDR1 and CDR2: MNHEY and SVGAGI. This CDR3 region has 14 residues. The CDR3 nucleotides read TGTGCCAGCAGTTACTCCCACAGGGACTATGGCTACACCTTC. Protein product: CASSYSHRDYGYTF.

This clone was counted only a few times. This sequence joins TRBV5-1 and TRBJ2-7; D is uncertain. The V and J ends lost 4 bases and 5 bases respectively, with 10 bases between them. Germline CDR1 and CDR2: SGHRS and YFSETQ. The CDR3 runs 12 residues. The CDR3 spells CASSPDHHEQYF. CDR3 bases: TGCGCCAGCAGCCCGGATCACCACGAGCAGTACTTC.

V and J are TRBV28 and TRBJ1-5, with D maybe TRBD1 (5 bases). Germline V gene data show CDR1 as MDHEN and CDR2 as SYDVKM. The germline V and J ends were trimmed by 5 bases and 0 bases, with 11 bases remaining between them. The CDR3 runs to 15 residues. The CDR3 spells CASSPGRFSNQPQHF. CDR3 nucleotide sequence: TGTGCCAGCAGTCCGGGACGGTTTAGCAATCAGCCCCAGCATTTT.

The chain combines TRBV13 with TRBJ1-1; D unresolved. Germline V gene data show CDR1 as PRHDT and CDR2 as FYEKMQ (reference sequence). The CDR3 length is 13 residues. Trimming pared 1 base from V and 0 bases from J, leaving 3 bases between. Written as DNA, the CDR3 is TGTGCCAGCAGCTTAGATCTGAACACTGAAGCTTTCTTT. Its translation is CASSLDLNTEAFF.

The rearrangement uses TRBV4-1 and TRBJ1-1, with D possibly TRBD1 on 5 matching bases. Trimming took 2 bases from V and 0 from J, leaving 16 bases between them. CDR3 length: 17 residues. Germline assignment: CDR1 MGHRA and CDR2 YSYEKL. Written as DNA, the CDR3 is TGCGCCAGCAGCCAACCGCTAGGGGACCATTTGAACACTGAAGCTTTCTTT. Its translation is CASSQPLGDHLNTEAFF.

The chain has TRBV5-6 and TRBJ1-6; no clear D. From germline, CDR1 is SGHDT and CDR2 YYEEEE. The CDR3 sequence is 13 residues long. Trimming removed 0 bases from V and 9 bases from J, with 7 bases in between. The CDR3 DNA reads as TGTGCCAGCAGCTTGGTACGGGGTTCACCCCTCCACTTT. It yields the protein CASSLVRGSPLHF.

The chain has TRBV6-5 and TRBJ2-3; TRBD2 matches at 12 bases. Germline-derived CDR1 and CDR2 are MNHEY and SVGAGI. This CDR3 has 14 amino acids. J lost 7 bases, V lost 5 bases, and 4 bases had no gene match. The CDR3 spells CASSPSGGVYTQYF. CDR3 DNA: TGTGCCAGCAGTCCTAGCGGGGGGGTTTATACGCAGTATTTT.

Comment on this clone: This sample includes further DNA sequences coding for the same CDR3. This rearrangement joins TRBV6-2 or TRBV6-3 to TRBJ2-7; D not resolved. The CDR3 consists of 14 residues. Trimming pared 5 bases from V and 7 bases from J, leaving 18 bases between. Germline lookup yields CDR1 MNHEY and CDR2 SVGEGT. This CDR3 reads CASSPRPPLQEQYF. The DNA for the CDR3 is TGTGCCAGCAGTCCACGGCCGCCACTACAGGAGCAGTACTTC.

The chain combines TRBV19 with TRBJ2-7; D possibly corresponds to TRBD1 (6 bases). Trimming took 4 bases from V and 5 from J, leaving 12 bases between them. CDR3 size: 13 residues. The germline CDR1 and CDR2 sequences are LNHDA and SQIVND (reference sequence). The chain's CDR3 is CASSSTGTHEQYF. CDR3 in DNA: TGTGCCAGTAGTAGTACAGGGACCCACGAGCAGTACTTC.

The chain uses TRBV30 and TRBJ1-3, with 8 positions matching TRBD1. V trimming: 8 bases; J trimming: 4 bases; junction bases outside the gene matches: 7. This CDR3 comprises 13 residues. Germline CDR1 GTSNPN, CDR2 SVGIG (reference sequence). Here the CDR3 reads CATQGTGGNTIYF. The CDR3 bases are TGTGCCACTCAGGGGACAGGAGGAAACACCATATATTTT. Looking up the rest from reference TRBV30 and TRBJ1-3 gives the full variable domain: SQTIHQWPATLVQPVGSPLSLECTVEGTSNPNLYWYRQAAGRGLQLLFYSVGIGQISSEVPQNLSASRPQDRQFILSSKKLLLSDSGFYLCATQGTGGNTIYFGEGSWLTVV.

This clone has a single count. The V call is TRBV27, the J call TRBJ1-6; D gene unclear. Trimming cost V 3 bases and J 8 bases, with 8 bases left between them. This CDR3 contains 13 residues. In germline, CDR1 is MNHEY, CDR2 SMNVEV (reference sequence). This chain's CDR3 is CASSLTRDSPLHF. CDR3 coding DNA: TGTGCCAGCAGTTTGACCCGGGATTCACCCCTCCACTTT.

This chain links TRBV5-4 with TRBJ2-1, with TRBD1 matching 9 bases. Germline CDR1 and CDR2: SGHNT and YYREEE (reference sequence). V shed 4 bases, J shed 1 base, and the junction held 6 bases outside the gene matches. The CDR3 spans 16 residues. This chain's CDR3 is CASSPPGTGSYNEQFF. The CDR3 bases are TGTGCCAGCAGCCCTCCGGGGACAGGGTCCTACAATGAGCAGTTCTTC.

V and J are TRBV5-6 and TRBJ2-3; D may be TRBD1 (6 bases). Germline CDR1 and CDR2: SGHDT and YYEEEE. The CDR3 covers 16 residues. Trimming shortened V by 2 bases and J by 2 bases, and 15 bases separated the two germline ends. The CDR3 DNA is TGTGCCAGCAGCTTCGGGACATCCGGTTTCACAGATACGCAGTATTTT. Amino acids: CASSFGTSGFTDTQYF.

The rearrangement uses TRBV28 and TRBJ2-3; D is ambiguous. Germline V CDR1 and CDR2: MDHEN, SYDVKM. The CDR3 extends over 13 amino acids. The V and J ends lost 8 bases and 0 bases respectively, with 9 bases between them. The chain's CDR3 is CASWPPSTDTQYF. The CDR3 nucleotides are TGTGCCAGCTGGCCCCCCAGCACAGATACGCAGTATTTT.

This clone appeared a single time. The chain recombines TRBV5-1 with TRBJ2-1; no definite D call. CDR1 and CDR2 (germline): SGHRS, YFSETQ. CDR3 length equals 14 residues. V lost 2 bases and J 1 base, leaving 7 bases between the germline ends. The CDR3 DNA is TGCGCCAGCAGCTTAGGCGGATCCTACAATGAGCAGTTCTTC. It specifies CASSLGGSYNEQFF.

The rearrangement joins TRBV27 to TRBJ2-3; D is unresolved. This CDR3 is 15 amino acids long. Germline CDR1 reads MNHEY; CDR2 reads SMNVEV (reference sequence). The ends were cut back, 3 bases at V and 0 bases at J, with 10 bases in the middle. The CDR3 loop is CASSFSSRSTDTQYF. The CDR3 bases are TGTGCCAGCAGTTTCTCGTCGAGGAGCACAGATACGCAGTATTTT.

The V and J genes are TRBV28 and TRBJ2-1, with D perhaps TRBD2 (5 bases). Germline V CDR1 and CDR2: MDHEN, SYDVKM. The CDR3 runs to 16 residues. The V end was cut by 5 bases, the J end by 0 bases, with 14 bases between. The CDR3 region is CASSPSGALSYNEQFF. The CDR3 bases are TGTGCCAGCAGTCCCAGCGGAGCTCTCTCCTACAATGAGCAGTTCTTC.

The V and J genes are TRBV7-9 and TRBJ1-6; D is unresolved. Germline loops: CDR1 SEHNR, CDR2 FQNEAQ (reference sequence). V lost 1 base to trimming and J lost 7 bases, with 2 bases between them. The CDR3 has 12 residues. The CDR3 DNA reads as TGTGCCAGCAGCTTAGTAAATTCACCCCTCCACTTT. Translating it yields CASSLVNSPLHF.

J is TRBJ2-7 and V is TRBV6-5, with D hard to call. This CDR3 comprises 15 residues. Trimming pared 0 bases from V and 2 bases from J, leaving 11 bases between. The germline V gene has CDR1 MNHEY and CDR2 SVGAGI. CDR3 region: CASSYSFNRAYEQYF. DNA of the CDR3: TGTGCCAGCAGTTACTCGTTTAATAGAGCCTACGAGCAGTACTTC.

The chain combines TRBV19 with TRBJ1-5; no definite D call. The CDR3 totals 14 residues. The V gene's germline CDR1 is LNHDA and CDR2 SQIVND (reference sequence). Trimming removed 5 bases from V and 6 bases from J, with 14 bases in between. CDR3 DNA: TGTGCCAGTAGTTATTTCCACGGGAGTCAGCCCCAGCATTTT. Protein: CASSYFHGSQPQHF.

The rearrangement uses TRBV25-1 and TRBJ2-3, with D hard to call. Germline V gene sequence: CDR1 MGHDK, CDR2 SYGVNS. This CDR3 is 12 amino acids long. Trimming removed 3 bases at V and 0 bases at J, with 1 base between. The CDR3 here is CASSESTDTQYF. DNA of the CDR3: TGTGCCAGCAGTGAGAGCACAGATACGCAGTATTTT. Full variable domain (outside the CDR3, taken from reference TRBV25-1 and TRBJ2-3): EADIYQTPRYLVIGTGKKITLECSQTMGHDKMYWYQQDPGMELHLIHYSYGVNSTEKGDLSSESTVSRIRTEHFPLTLESARPSHTSQYLCASSESTDTQYFGPGTRLTVL.

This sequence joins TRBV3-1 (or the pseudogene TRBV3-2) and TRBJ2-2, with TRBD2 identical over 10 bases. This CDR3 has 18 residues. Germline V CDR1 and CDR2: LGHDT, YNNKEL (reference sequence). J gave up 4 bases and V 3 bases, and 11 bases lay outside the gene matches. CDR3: CASSQGRVASGSTGELFF. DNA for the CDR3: TGTGCCAGCAGCCAGGGAAGGGTGGCTAGCGGGAGCACCGGGGAGCTGTTTTTT.